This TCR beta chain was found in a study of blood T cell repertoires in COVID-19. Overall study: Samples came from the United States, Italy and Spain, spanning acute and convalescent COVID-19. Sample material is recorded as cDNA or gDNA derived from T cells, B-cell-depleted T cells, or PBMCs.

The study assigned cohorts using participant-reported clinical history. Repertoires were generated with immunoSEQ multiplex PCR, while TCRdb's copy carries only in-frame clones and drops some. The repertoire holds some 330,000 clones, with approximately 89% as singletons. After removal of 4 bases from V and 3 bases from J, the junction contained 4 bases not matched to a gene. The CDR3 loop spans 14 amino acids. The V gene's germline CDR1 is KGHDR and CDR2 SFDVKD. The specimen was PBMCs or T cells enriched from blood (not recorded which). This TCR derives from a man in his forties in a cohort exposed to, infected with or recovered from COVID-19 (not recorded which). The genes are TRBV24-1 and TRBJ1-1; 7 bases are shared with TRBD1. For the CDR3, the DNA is TGTGCCACCAGTGACTCCGACAGGGACACTGAAGCTTTCTTT. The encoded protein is CATSDSDRDTEAFF.